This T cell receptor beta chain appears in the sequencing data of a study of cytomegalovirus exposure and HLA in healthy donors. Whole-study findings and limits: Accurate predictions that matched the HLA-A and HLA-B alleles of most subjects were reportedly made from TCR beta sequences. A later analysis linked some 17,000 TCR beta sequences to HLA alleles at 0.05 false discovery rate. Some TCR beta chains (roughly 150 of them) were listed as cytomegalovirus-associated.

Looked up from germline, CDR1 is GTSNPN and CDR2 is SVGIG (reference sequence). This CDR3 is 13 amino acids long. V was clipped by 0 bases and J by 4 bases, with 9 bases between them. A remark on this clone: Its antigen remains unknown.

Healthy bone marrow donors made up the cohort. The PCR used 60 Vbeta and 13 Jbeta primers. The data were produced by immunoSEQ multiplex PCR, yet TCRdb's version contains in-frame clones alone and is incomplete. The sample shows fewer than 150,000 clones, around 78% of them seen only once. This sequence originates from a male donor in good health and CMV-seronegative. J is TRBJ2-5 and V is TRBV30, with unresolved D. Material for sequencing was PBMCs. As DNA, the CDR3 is TGTGCCTGGAGTGTACTTTCCGGAGAGACCCAGTACTTC. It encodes CAWSVLSGETQYF. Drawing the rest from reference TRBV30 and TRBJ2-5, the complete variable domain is SQTIHQWPATLVQPVGSPLSLECTVEGTSNPNLYWYRQAAGRGLQLLFYSVGIGQISSEVPQNLSASRPQDRQFILSSKKLLLSDSGFYLCAWSVLSGETQYFGPGTRLLVL.